This is a list of T cell receptor beta chains from one sample in a study of cytomegalovirus exposure and HLA in healthy donors. TCRdb keeps only in-frame clones here, not all; method: immunoSEQ multiplex PCR. The sample holds some 76,000 clones. Sequencing was done on a sample of PBMCs. All receptors derive from a man aged 40-49 years in good health and CMV-seronegative. Both conserved end residues are part of each CDR3. D genes are given only for firm matches. Not every row has a clone size; where given, it reads once, few, many or a size class.

clone_size	d_call	v_call	j_call	cdr3_aa	cdr3_nt
NA	TRBD2	TRBV5-1	TRBJ2-7	CASSLEKRGHYEQYF	TGCGCCAGCAGCTTGGAGAAGCGGGGCCACTACGAGCAGTACTTC
NA	TRBD2	TRBV7-9	TRBJ2-3	CASSLEGGEDTQYF	TGTGCCAGCAGCTTAGAGGGAGGGGAAGATACGCAGTATTTT
NA	NA	TRBV27	TRBJ1-5	CASSRIWVPREPQHF	TGTGCCAGCAGCCGCATATGGGTTCCTCGGGAGCCCCAGCATTTT
medium-sized	TRBD1	TRBV6-5	TRBJ1-1	CASSRTGAGTEAFF	TGTGCCAGCAGTAGGACAGGGGCTGGGACTGAAGCTTTCTTT
NA	TRBD2	TRBV4-3	TRBJ2-7	CASSQGTGGSYEQYF	TGCGCCAGCAGCCAAGGGACGGGAGGCTCCTACGAGCAGTACTTC
NA	NA	TRBV28	TRBJ2-7	CASSLTGQSSYEQYF	TGTGCCAGCAGTTTAACGGGACAAAGCTCCTACGAGCAGTACTTC
NA	TRBD2	TRBV2	TRBJ2-1	CASSEARVLAGYNEQFF	TGTGCCAGCAGTGAAGCTAGGGTACTAGCGGGGTACAATGAGCAGTTCTTC
NA	TRBD1	TRBV10-3	TRBJ2-7	CAIRGQVSYEQYF	TGTGCCATCAGGGGACAGGTCTCCTACGAGCAGTACTTC
NA	NA	TRBV2	TRBJ2-7	CASSPPTGTTYEQYF	TGTGCCAGCTCCCCTCCCACCGGGACAACCTACGAGCAGTACTTC
NA	NA	TRBV5-1	TRBJ2-1	CASSSGQSYNEQFF	TGCGCCAGCAGCTCCGGACAGAGCTACAATGAGCAGTTCTTC
NA	TRBD2	TRBV19	TRBJ2-1	CASSIGGGALNEQFF	TGTGCCAGTAGTATAGGCGGGGGGGCACTCAATGAGCAGTTCTTC
NA	NA	TRBV6-6	TRBJ1-1	CASGYRVTEAFF	TGTGCCAGCGGCTACAGGGTTACTGAAGCTTTCTTT
NA	NA	TRBV6-1	TRBJ1-4	CASSPLGQGNEKLFF	TGTGCCAGCAGTCCCCTGGGGCAGGGTAATGAAAAACTGTTTTTT
NA	NA	TRBV7-8	TRBJ2-3	CASSFADTQYF	TGTGCCAGCAGCTTCGCGGATACGCAGTATTTT
NA	TRBD1	TRBV7-2	TRBJ1-2	CASSPGTGSYIVYGYTF	TGTGCCAGCAGCCCAGGGACAGGTTCTTATATAGTTTATGGCTACACCTTC